These 21 T cell receptor beta chains came from one sample sequenced in a study of regulatory T cells in long-lasting Graves disease. CDR3 regions were amplified by Arm-PCR using iRepertoire HTBI primers to build TCR beta libraries. TCRdb independently ran MiXCR on the multiplex PCR reads; one entry per CDR3 protein. In the table there are hundreds of thousands of distinct CDR3 sequences, under 25% of which are singletons. Described time point: persistent/refractory GD, antithyroid drugs over 5 years with positive TRAb. PBMCs provided the RNA from which the TCR library was made. Sample: peripheral blood mononuclear cells (PBMCs), taken when the disease was refractory, from a patient treated with antithyroid drugs. These receptors were collected from a female donor with Graves disease.

This clonotype was found many times. This chain connects TRBV7-9 to TRBJ1-1; D unresolved. The CDR3 contains 14 residues. Germline assignment: CDR1 SEHNR and CDR2 FQNEAQ (reference sequence). The V end was cut by 0 bases, the J end by 5 bases, with 10 bases between. CDR3 DNA sequence: TGTGCCAGCAGCTTAGCGGACGGGGAGACTGAAGCTTTCTTT. Residues: CASSLADGETEAFF.

The sample holds many counts of this clonotype. The chain links TRBV6-2 or TRBV6-3 to TRBJ1-1; a weak D match, TRBD1 (6 bases). V lost 0 bases, J lost 0 bases, and 8 bases lay in between. The CDR3 is made up of 15 amino acids. The germline CDR1 and CDR2 sequences are MNHEY and SVGEGT. The CDR3 DNA reads TGTGCCAGCAGTTACTCGACAGGACTGAACACTGAAGCTTTCTTT. Translated, it gives CASSYSTGLNTEAFF.

V gene TRBV2 combines with J gene TRBJ2-3, with D unclear. Germline V gene sequence: CDR1 SNHLY, CDR2 FYNNEI. Trimming cost V 7 bases and J 3 bases, with 8 bases left between them. CDR3 length: 12 amino acids. The CDR3 nucleotides read TGTGCCAGCACTGGATCGACAGATACGCAGTATTTT. Its protein is CASTGSTDTQYF. Looking up the rest from reference TRBV2 and TRBJ2-3 gives the full variable domain: EPEVTQTPSHQVTQMGQEVILRCVPISNHLYFYWYRQILGQKVEFLVSFYNNEISEKSEIFDDQFSVERPDGSNFTLKIRSTKLEDSAMYFCASTGSTDTQYFGPGTRLTVL.

The chain recombines TRBV19 with TRBJ2-7; TRBD1 might be the D (6 bases). The V end lost 7 bases, the J end lost 9 bases, and 13 bases lay between the germline ends. Germline V gives CDR1 LNHDA, CDR2 SQIVND (reference sequence). The length of the CDR3 is 11 residues. In DNA, the CDR3 is TGTGCCAGTACCCAGGGGAGACGGCAGTACTTC. Protein: CASTQGRRQYF.

This clonotype has only one observation. This chain connects TRBV7-8 to TRBJ1-4, with unresolved D. V lost 1 base, J lost 11 bases, and 8 bases lay in between. Germline lookup yields CDR1 SGHVS and CDR2 FQNEAQ. The CDR3 extends over 12 amino acids. Here the CDR3 reads CASSLDEMKLFF. The DNA of the CDR3 is TGTGCCAGCAGCTTAGACGAGATGAAACTGTTTTTT. Full variable domain (outside the CDR3, taken from reference TRBV7-8 and TRBJ1-4): GAGVSQSPRYKVAKRGQDVALRCDPISGHVSLFWYQQALGQGPEFLTYFQNEAQLDKSGLPSDRFFAERPEGSVSTLKIQRTQQEDSAVYLCASSLDEMKLFFGSGTQLSVL.

The V call is TRBV7-2, the J call TRBJ1-2; D is unclear. The CDR3 length is 14 residues. V was shortened by 5 bases and J by 5 bases, with 15 bases between the two germline ends. Germline CDR1 is SGHTA and CDR2 is FQGNSA. The CDR3 region is CASSPTVESYGYTF. The CDR3 bases are TGTGCCAGCAGCCCCACAGTGGAATCATATGGCTACACCTTC.

Turning to this clonotype: The germline gene is not matched at one end of the junction; a read error may be the cause. This chain uses TRBV20-1 with TRBJ2-5; 12 bases map to TRBD2. The CDR3 spans 13 residues. CDR1 DFQATT and CDR2 SNEGSKA come from the germline V gene (reference sequence). CDR3 bases: TGCAGTACTAGCGGGAGGCACCAAGAGACCCAGTACTTC. It specifies CSTSGRHQETQYF.

With regard to this clonotype: Since a much larger clone is just one base distant, this may be a read error. It is likely a read error, because the conserved phenylalanine at the end of the CDR3 is missing. V gene TRBV6-2 or TRBV6-3 combines with J gene TRBJ1-4; 8 nucleotides match TRBD1. Germline V gene sequence: CDR1 MNHEY, CDR2 SVGEGT. This CDR3 has 16 residues. With V trimmed by 5 bases and J by 3 bases, 8 bases remained unmatched. DNA of the CDR3: TGTGCCAGCAGTCCAGGACAGGGTTGGTCTAATGAAAAACTGTTTCTT. Protein product: CASSPGQGWSNEKLFL.

This clonotype was recorded a few times. The chain joins TRBV11-2 to TRBJ1-2; D gene uncertain. The CDR3 totals 16 residues. Trimming removed 5 bases from V and 8 bases from J, with 24 bases in between. Germline-derived CDR1 and CDR2 are SGHAT and FQNNGV. The CDR3 nucleotides read TGTGCCAGCAGCGAAGGTATAGGGCCCAGAGTGCGCGGCTACACCTTC. Residues: CASSEGIGPRVRGYTF. The full variable domain, rest sourced from reference TRBV11-2 and TRBJ1-2, is EAGVAQSPRYKIIEKRQSVAFWCNPISGHATLYWYQQILGQGPKLLIQFQNNGVVDDSQLPKDRFSAERLKGVDSTLKIQPAKLEDSAVYLCASSEGIGPRVRGYTFGSGTRLTVV.

This clonotype was counted only a few times. The chain links TRBV27 to TRBJ2-2; 8 positions agree with TRBD2. V lost 2 bases, J lost 4 bases, and 6 bases stayed unmatched. Germline lookup yields CDR1 MNHEY and CDR2 SMNVEV (reference sequence). CDR3 length: 16 residues. The CDR3 coding sequence is TGTGCCAGCAGTTTAGCGGGGGGAAGTGTCACCGGGGAGCTGTTTTTT. This encodes CASSLAGGSVTGELFF.

This clonotype was counted only a few times. J is TRBJ2-1 and V is TRBV30, with 8 bases that match TRBD2. This CDR3 has 11 amino acids. Germline V gene sequence: CDR1 GTSNPN, CDR2 SVGIG (reference sequence). Germline trimming cut 4 bases from V and 7 bases from J; bases unmatched to any gene: 0. For the CDR3, the DNA is TGTGCCTGGACTAGCGGGAATGAGCAGTTCTTC. This translates into CAWTSGNEQFF.

This chain links TRBV6-2 or TRBV6-3 with TRBJ2-4; D gene uncertain. This CDR3 comprises 10 residues. Germline-derived CDR1 and CDR2 are MNHEY and SVGEGT. V was shortened by 4 bases and J by 8 bases, with 3 bases between the two germline ends. The CDR3 DNA is TGTGCCAGCAGTTCGGACATTCAGTACTTC. Translated: CASSSDIQYF.

As for this clonotype: This sequence may be a read error, since a much larger clone differs from it by one base. The chain uses TRBV18 and TRBJ1-5, with unresolved D. This CDR3 comprises 15 residues. Germline lookup yields CDR1 KGHSH and CDR2 LQKENI. CDR3 sequence: CANSSAHEANQPQHF. The CDR3 bases are TGTGCCAACTCATCGGCTCACGAGGCCAATCAGCCCCAGCATTTT.

Many counts were recorded for this clonotype. The chain employs TRBV28 and TRBJ2-5, with 7 bases lining up with TRBD2. Germline CDR1 reads MDHEN; CDR2 reads SYDVKM. The CDR3 is 15 residues long. With V trimmed by 6 bases and J by 4 bases, 11 bases remained unmatched. Here the CDR3 DNA reads TGTGCCAGCAGCACAACCCCGGCGGGGGTAGAGACCCAGTACTTC. It translates to CASSTTPAGVETQYF.

This clonotype showed up many times. The chain recombines TRBV12-3 or TRBV12-4 with TRBJ2-7; 8 nucleotides line up with TRBD2. J gave up 3 bases and V 2 bases, and 3 bases lay outside the gene matches. This CDR3 is 14 amino acids long. The CDR3 bases are TGTGCCAGCAGTTTACGCCTAGCGGGCTACGAGCAGTACTTC. It specifies CASSLRLAGYEQYF.

The chain joins TRBV27 to TRBJ2-7, with D unresolved. The CDR3 runs to 14 residues. The V end was cut by 5 bases, the J end by 0 bases, with 11 bases between. Looked up from germline, CDR1 is MNHEY and CDR2 is SMNVEV (reference sequence). DNA for the CDR3: TGTGCCAGCAGTCCTATTGGGCTCTCCTACGAGCAGTACTTC. It translates to CASSPIGLSYEQYF.

This clonotype was recorded many times. This sequence joins TRBV7-2 and TRBJ2-5, with 8 positions matching TRBD2. V lost 1 base, J lost 8 bases, and 6 bases stayed unmatched. The CDR3 runs to 14 residues. From germline, CDR1 is SGHTA and CDR2 FQGNSA. The CDR3 sequence is CASSLGRAGGTQYF. Here the CDR3 DNA reads TGTGCCAGCAGCTTAGGTCGGGCGGGGGGCACCCAGTACTTC. The full variable domain, completed using reference TRBV7-2 and TRBJ2-5, is GAGVSQSPSNKVTEKGKDVELRCDPISGHTALYWYRQSLGQGLEFLIYFQGNSAPDKSGLPSDRFSAERTGGSVSTLTIQRTQQEDSAVYLCASSLGRAGGTQYFGPGTRLLVL.

The V and J genes are TRBV11-3 and TRBJ2-1, with 9 bases that match TRBD2. Germline CDR1 and CDR2: SGHNT and YENEEA. This CDR3 region has 13 residues. V lost 4 bases to trimming and J lost 6 bases; unmatched junction nucleotides: 1. CDR3 loop: CASSSREGNEQFF. As DNA, the CDR3 is TGTGCCAGCAGCTCGCGGGAGGGCAATGAGCAGTTCTTC.

V is TRBV20-1 and J is TRBJ2-1; D not certain. V lost 1 base and J 7 bases, leaving 11 bases between the germline ends. The CDR3 is 13 residues long. From germline, CDR1 is DFQATT and CDR2 SNEGSKA (reference sequence). CDR3 protein: CSARGPTRNEQFF. The CDR3 DNA sequence: TGCAGTGCTAGAGGTCCAACGAGGAATGAGCAGTTCTTC.

This clonotype appeared a few times. The V and J genes are TRBV7-3 and TRBJ2-3; D is uncertain. Trimming pared 2 bases from V and 6 bases from J, leaving 12 bases between. The CDR3 length is 14 residues. CDR1 and CDR2 (germline): SGHTA, FQGTGA. The CDR3 reads CASSLDTHVDTQYF. The CDR3 bases are TGTGCCAGCAGCTTAGATACGCACGTTGATACGCAGTATTTT.

About this clonotype: A much larger clone differs from this one at a single base, so this may be a read error. The rearrangement uses TRBV28 and TRBJ2-5; D may correspond to TRBD1 or TRBD2 (6 bases each). Germline V lookup: CDR1 MDHEN, CDR2 SYDVKM. This CDR3 is 14 amino acids long. V lost 11 bases to trimming and J lost 1 base, with 17 bases between them. CDR3 sequence reads: CAGGGTPIQETQYF. The CDR3 nucleotides read TGTGCCGGCGGAGGGACACCCATCCAAGAGACCCAGTACTTC.